One sample yielded the 22 T cell receptor beta chains listed below, sequenced in a study of blood T cell repertoires in COVID-19. Assay: immunoSEQ multiplex PCR; the TCRdb copy retains only in-frame clones and omits some. The table lists a few hundred thousand clones, approximately 83% of them singletons, with less than 2.5% in the top ten. Material for sequencing was peripheral blood. The receptors stem from a woman in her thirties who had recovered from COVID-19.

This rearrangement joins TRBV6-6 to TRBJ1-2, with D maybe TRBD1 (6 bases). Trimming removed 5 bases from V and 3 bases from J, with 10 bases in between. CDR1 and CDR2 from the germline V gene are MNHNY and SVGAGI (reference sequence). This CDR3 has 13 residues. The CDR3 sequence: CASSRGGDYGYTF. DNA of the CDR3: TGTGCCAGCAGTAGAGGGGGGGACTATGGCTACACCTTC.

The chain is built from TRBV30 and TRBJ1-5, with no clear D. The V gene lost 1 base and the J gene lost 2 bases, with 12 bases spanning the gap. This CDR3 comprises 15 residues. Germline V gene sequence: CDR1 GTSNPN, CDR2 SVGIG (reference sequence). The CDR3 is CAWSESPGGNQPQHF. The CDR3, as DNA: TGTGCCTGGAGTGAGAGCCCCGGAGGCAATCAGCCCCAGCATTTT.

The chain links TRBV7-9 to TRBJ1-6; 8 bases fit TRBD1. This CDR3 has 12 residues. Per germline, CDR1 SEHNR and CDR2 FQNEAQ (reference sequence). V was clipped by 6 bases and J by 13 bases; unmatched bases: 5. The CDR3 spells CASSQGQGPLHF. The DNA for the CDR3 is TGTGCCAGCAGTCAAGGACAGGGCCCCCTCCACTTT.

V and J are TRBV6-1 and TRBJ2-7; perhaps TRBD1 as D (5 bases). Trimming left V 3 bases short and J 0 bases short, with 15 bases between. The CDR3 has 16 amino acids. The germline gives CDR1 MNHNS, CDR2 SASEGT. CDR3: CASSEIGRVSSYEQYF. The CDR3 nucleotides are TGTGCCAGCAGTGAGATTGGCAGGGTAAGCTCCTACGAGCAGTACTTC.

This chain connects TRBV11-1 to TRBJ2-1; the D is unclear. V was shortened by 7 bases and J by 1 base, with 17 bases between the two germline ends. This CDR3 spans 16 amino acids. The germline V gene has CDR1 SGHAT and CDR2 FQDESV (reference sequence). The CDR3: CASTGSGRKSYNEQFF. The CDR3 nucleotides are TGTGCCAGCACCGGTAGTGGTCGCAAGTCCTACAATGAGCAGTTCTTC. Full variable domain (missing parts from reference TRBV11-1 and TRBJ2-1): EAEVAQSPRYKITEKSQAVAFWCDPISGHATLYWYRQILGQGPELLVQFQDESVVDDSQLPKDRFSAERLKGVDSTLKIQPAELGDSAMYLCASTGSGRKSYNEQFFGPGTRLTVL.

The V gene is TRBV19, the J gene TRBJ1-1; tentative D call: TRBD1 (5 bases). V lost 6 bases, J lost 4 bases, and 15 bases lay in between. Germline CDR1 is LNHDA and CDR2 is SQIVND (reference sequence). CDR3 size: 14 residues. The CDR3 bases are TGTGCCAGTAGGGTGGGGCAGCCGTCCACTGAAGCTTTCTTT. Its translation: CASRVGQPSTEAFF.

The rearrangement uses TRBV19 and TRBJ2-1; TRBD2 matches at 14 bases. This CDR3 region has 13 residues. Looked up from germline, CDR1 is LNHDA and CDR2 is SQIVND (reference sequence). V was clipped by 6 bases and J by 9 bases; unmatched bases: 1. The CDR3 protein is CASRGTSGSEQFF. CDR3 bases: TGTGCCAGTAGGGGGACTAGCGGGAGTGAGCAGTTCTTC.

The V and J genes are TRBV27 and TRBJ2-2; D is unclear. Trimming shortened V by 6 bases and J by 1 base, and 6 bases separated the two germline ends. Germline V gene sequence: CDR1 MNHEY, CDR2 SMNVEV (reference sequence). The CDR3 has 13 amino acids. The CDR3 region has the DNA TGTGCCAGCAGGACTGGGAACACCGGGGAGCTGTTTTTT. Its protein product is CASRTGNTGELFF.

The J gene is TRBJ2-5, the V gene TRBV9, with 7 bases that match TRBD2. Trimming cost V 6 bases and J 2 bases; bases outside gene matches: 7. The CDR3 runs to 14 residues. CDR1 SGDLS and CDR2 YYNGEE come from the germline V gene. DNA of the CDR3: TGTGCCAGCAATCGGGAGGCCTCACAAGAGACCCAGTACTTC. It encodes CASNREASQETQYF.

This chain connects TRBV7-9 to TRBJ2-1; D perhaps matches TRBD1 (5 bases). Germline CDR1 and CDR2: SEHNR and FQNEAQ (reference sequence). This CDR3 is 13 amino acids long. V was pared by 4 bases and J by 9 bases, with 13 bases between. CDR3 sequence (DNA): TGTGCCAGCAGCTCTCCGGCTGACAGTGAGCAGTTCTTC. Translation: CASSSPADSEQFF.

The J gene is TRBJ1-1, the V gene TRBV10-3; a possible D gene is TRBD1 (5 bases). The CDR3 contains 11 residues. The germline V gene encodes CDR1 ENHRY and CDR2 SYGVKD. V gave up 9 bases and J gave up 1 base, with 6 bases separating them. The CDR3 loop is CAIQGNTEAFF. CDR3 DNA sequence: TGTGCCATTCAGGGGAACACTGAAGCTTTCTTT.

The table lists this clone with a count of one. The V gene is TRBV5-8, the J gene TRBJ2-3; 9 bases fit TRBD1. The CDR3 covers 16 residues. CDR1 and CDR2 from the germline V gene are SGHTS and YDEGEE. V lost 3 bases, J lost 1 base, and 6 bases stayed unmatched. This chain's CDR3 is CASSWGTGWGTDTQYF. The CDR3 DNA follows: TGTGCCAGCAGCTGGGGGACAGGGTGGGGCACAGATACGCAGTATTTT. Full variable domain (outside the CDR3, taken from reference TRBV5-8 and TRBJ2-3): EAGVTQSPTHLIKTRGQQATLRCSPISGHTSVYWYQQALGLGLQFLLWYDEGEERNRGNFPPRFSGRQFPNYSSELNVNALELEDSALYLCASSWGTGWGTDTQYFGPGTRLTVL.

V and J are TRBV19 and TRBJ2-1; D gene ambiguous. V gave up 7 bases and J gave up 4 bases, with 14 bases separating them. Germline V CDR1 and CDR2: LNHDA, SQIVND (reference sequence). The CDR3 has 14 residues. CDR3 in amino acids: CASIGLGEYNEQFF. DNA for the CDR3: TGTGCCAGTATAGGATTAGGAGAATACAATGAGCAGTTCTTC.

This clone showed up many times. The chain combines TRBV6-2 or TRBV6-3 with TRBJ2-7; 7 bases agree with TRBD1. This CDR3 is 15 amino acids long. The V gene's germline CDR1 is MNHEY and CDR2 SVGEGT. Trimming at V came to 5 bases and at J to 2 bases, leaving 9 bases not matched to a gene. The CDR3 spells CASSPHDRDTYEQYF. CDR3 in DNA: TGTGCCAGCAGTCCCCACGACAGGGACACCTACGAGCAGTACTTC.

The V gene is TRBV6-5, the J gene TRBJ1-2; maybe TRBD1 (6 bases). CDR3 size: 16 residues. V was trimmed by 0 bases and J by 4 bases, leaving 15 bases between them. Per germline, CDR1 MNHEY and CDR2 SVGAGI. This CDR3 reads CASSYSIGQLRYGYTF. The CDR3 DNA reads as TGTGCCAGCAGTTACTCGATCGGACAGCTCCGCTATGGCTACACCTTC.

The chain joins TRBV6-5 to TRBJ1-2; D is perhaps TRBD1 (5 bases). V was trimmed by 5 bases and J by 3 bases, leaving 16 bases between them. The CDR3 sequence is 15 residues long. Germline V CDR1 and CDR2: MNHEY, SVGAGI. CDR3 bases: TGTGCCAGCAGTCCCCGGGAGGGGCTTTACTATGGCTACACCTTC. Its protein product is CASSPREGLYYGYTF.

The CDR3 DNA reads TGTGCCAGCAGTCAGGGGGGTCATTCACCCCTCCACTTT. Amino acid sequence: CASSQGGHSPLHF. This chain joins TRBV11-2 and TRBJ1-6; 7 nucleotides agree with TRBD1. The junction had 4 bases not matched to a gene; V was cut back by 6 bases and J by 8 bases. This CDR3 region has 13 residues. CDR1 and CDR2 (germline): SGHAT, FQNNGV. The full variable domain, rest sourced from reference TRBV11-2 and TRBJ1-6, is EAGVAQSPRYKIIEKRQSVAFWCNPISGHATLYWYQQILGQGPKLLIQFQNNGVVDDSQLPKDRFSAERLKGVDSTLKIQPAKLEDSAVYLCASSQGGHSPLHFGNGTRLTVT.

Note on this clone: Other DNA sequences in the sample encode the same CDR3. The chain joins TRBV18 to TRBJ2-7, with 8 bases matching TRBD1. Looked up from germline, CDR1 is KGHSH and CDR2 is LQKENI. The CDR3 has 14 residues. J lost 3 bases, V lost 5 bases, and 6 bases had no gene match. CDR3 in DNA: TGTGCCAGCTCATCGGGGACAGGCAGCTACGAGCAGTACTTC. Encoded protein: CASSSGTGSYEQYF. Looking up the rest from reference TRBV18 and TRBJ2-7 gives the full variable domain: NAGVMQNPRHLVRRRGQEARLRCSPMKGHSHVYWYRQLPEEGLKFMVYLQKENIIDESGMPKERFSAEFPKEGPSILRIQQVVRGDSAAYFCASSSGTGSYEQYFGPGTRLTVT.

The CDR3, as DNA: TGTGCCAGCCTTAGGGGGTTCGCGAACACCGGGGAGCTGTTTTTT. Amino acids: CASLRGFANTGELFF. The chain carries TRBV9 and TRBJ2-2, with D maybe TRBD1 (6 bases). The CDR3 is 15 residues long. The germline gives CDR1 SGDLS, CDR2 YYNGEE. Between the trimmed V and J ends, which lost 7 bases and 0 bases, there was a span of 13 bases.

This rearrangement joins TRBV25-1 to TRBJ1-4, with D possibly matching TRBD1 (6 bases). CDR3 size: 12 residues. Germline V gene data show CDR1 as MGHDK and CDR2 as SYGVNS. The V end lost 4 bases, the J end lost 8 bases, and 8 bases lay between the germline ends. CDR3 sequence reads: CASSGGGEKLFF. The CDR3 nucleotides read TGTGCCAGCAGTGGGGGGGGCGAAAAACTGTTTTTT.

The V gene is TRBV10-3, the J gene TRBJ1-3, with 9 positions matching TRBD1. Germline V gene lookup returns CDR1 ENHRY and CDR2 SYGVKD. With V trimmed by 2 bases and J by 10 bases, 3 bases remained unmatched. This CDR3 comprises 13 residues. The CDR3 loop reads CAISEDRGGTIYF. The CDR3 bases are TGTGCCATCAGTGAGGACAGGGGGGGTACCATATATTTT.

Concerning this clone itself: At one of its ends the junction is not consistent with the germline gene, which may arise from a read error. J is TRBJ2-1 and V is TRBV28, with no clear D. Per germline, CDR1 MDHEN and CDR2 SYDVKM. The CDR3 runs 12 residues. The CDR3 DNA follows: TGTGCCAGCAGTCATTCTAGACGCCTCTGGATCTTC. Translation: CASSHSRRLWIF. The full variable domain, rest sourced from reference TRBV28 and TRBJ2-1, is DVKVTQSSRYLVKRTGEKVFLECVQDMDHENMFWYRQDPGLGLRLIYFSYDVKMKEKGDIPEGYSVSREKKERFSLILESASTNQTSMYLCASSHSRRLWIFGPGTRLTVL.